This section outlines one T cell receptor beta chain sequence together with its context. TCRdb used MiXCR to reprocess the 5' RACE reads, holding one entry per CDR3 protein. The sample lists approximately 250,000 distinct CDR3 sequences; about a sixth were seen once. These data are taken from a study of T-cell memory formation after mild COVID-19. Germline lookup yields CDR1 DFQATT and CDR2 SNEGSKA (reference sequence). V lost 7 bases and J lost 4, with 10 bases in between. The CDR3 contains 11 residues. The TCR was taken from a man in his late teens or twenties who had mild COVID-19 (a few samples of this study predate the infection). Cell type and time point are not known. The V call is TRBV20-1, the J call TRBJ1-2; D is unclear. The sequenced sample was PBMCs or a T cell subset sorted from them (not recorded which). In nucleotides, the CDR3 is TGCAGTGTCATGACGGGCTATGGCTACACCTTC. Its protein is CSVMTGYGYTF.